Listed below are T cell receptor beta chains from one sample, sequenced in a study of vaccination and CD4 T cells after COVID-19. TCRdb re-called the PCR reads with MiXCR, one entry per CDR3 protein. Of over 9,000 distinct CDR3 sequences listed, about 28% are singletons. Antigen specificity for these receptors is unknown. The input for sequencing was CD4+ T cells from blood, cultured in vitro, taken after SARS-CoV-2 vaccination. The receptor source for this set is a human donor who had recovered from COVID-19. The CDR3 runs from the conserved cysteine through the conserved F or W. D genes are given only for firm matches. Rows give clone size only sometimes, using once, few, many, or a class for an expanded clone.

v_call: TRBV28
clone_size: few
d_call: .
j_call: TRBJ2-2
cdr3_aa: CASSPLADNTGELFF
cdr3_nt: TGTGCCAGCAGCCCCCTAGCAGACAACACCGGGGAGCTGTTTTTT

v_call: TRBV6-1
clone_size: .
d_call: .
j_call: TRBJ1-1
cdr3_aa: CASTLGGATEAFF
cdr3_nt: TGTGCCAGCACCCTGGGGGGGGCCACTGAAGCTTTCTTT

v_call: TRBV19
clone_size: .
d_call: TRBD1
j_call: TRBJ1-5
cdr3_aa: CASTLGTGGESNQPQHF
cdr3_nt: TGTGCCAGCACACTAGGGACAGGGGGTGAGAGCAATCAGCCCCAGCATTTT

v_call: TRBV20-1
clone_size: .
d_call: .
j_call: TRBJ2-1
cdr3_aa: CSARVPGFSYNEQFF
cdr3_nt: TGCAGTGCTAGAGTCCCAGGGTTTTCCTACAATGAGCAGTTCTTC

v_call: TRBV7-3
clone_size: few
d_call: TRBD1
j_call: TRBJ1-1
cdr3_aa: CASSLNRGQTEAFF
cdr3_nt: TGTGCCAGCAGCTTAAACAGGGGGCAGACTGAAGCTTTCTTT

v_call: TRBV9
clone_size: once
d_call: .
j_call: TRBJ2-3
cdr3_aa: CASSVTSTDTQYF
cdr3_nt: TGTGCCAGCAGCGTAACTAGCACAGATACGCAGTATTTT

v_call: TRBV7-9
clone_size: few
d_call: .
j_call: TRBJ1-5
cdr3_aa: CASSQNPQGGLSNQPQHF
cdr3_nt: TGTGCCAGCAGCCAAAATCCCCAGGGTGGTCTGAGCAATCAGCCCCAGCATTTT

v_call: TRBV24-1
clone_size: medium-sized
d_call: TRBD2
j_call: TRBJ2-1
cdr3_aa: CATSDLNSGSEQFF
cdr3_nt: TGTGCCACCAGTGATTTAAATAGCGGGAGTGAGCAGTTCTTC

v_call: TRBV6-1
clone_size: .
d_call: .
j_call: TRBJ1-5
cdr3_aa: CASREGLRLPQHF
cdr3_nt: TGTGCCAGCAGGGAAGGACTCCGATTGCCCCAGCATTTT

v_call: TRBV20-1
clone_size: few
d_call: .
j_call: TRBJ2-3
cdr3_aa: CSASPLTSDTQYF
cdr3_nt: TGCAGTGCTAGCCCCCTGACTTCAGATACGCAGTATTTT

v_call: TRBV20-1
clone_size: few
d_call: TRBD2
j_call: TRBJ2-1
cdr3_aa: CSGSSGSRNEQFF
cdr3_nt: TGCAGTGGGTCAAGCGGGAGCCGGAATGAGCAGTTCTTC

v_call: TRBV7-3
clone_size: .
d_call: .
j_call: TRBJ1-3
cdr3_aa: CASSHKRGAGNTIYF
cdr3_nt: TGTGCCAGCAGCCACAAAAGGGGGGCCGGAAACACCATATATTTT

v_call: TRBV20-1
clone_size: few
d_call: TRBD1
j_call: TRBJ2-5
cdr3_aa: CSATDRGVLGTQYF
cdr3_nt: TGCAGTGCTACGGACAGGGGGGTTTTAGGGACCCAGTACTTC

v_call: TRBV7-3
clone_size: .
d_call: TRBD2
j_call: TRBJ2-1
cdr3_aa: CASSVTGTNSYNEQFF
cdr3_nt: TGTGCCAGCAGCGTCACCGGGACTAACTCCTACAATGAGCAGTTCTTC

v_call: TRBV11-2
clone_size: few
d_call: TRBD1
j_call: TRBJ1-1
cdr3_aa: CATSGQGDTEAFF
cdr3_nt: TGTGCCACCTCCGGACAGGGGGATACTGAAGCTTTCTTT

v_call: TRBV19
clone_size: few
d_call: TRBD2
j_call: TRBJ2-1
cdr3_aa: CASRTRTSGRLRNEQFF
cdr3_nt: TGTGCCAGTAGGACCAGGACTAGCGGGAGACTGCGCAATGAGCAGTTCTTC

v_call: TRBV6-1
clone_size: .
d_call: TRBD2
j_call: TRBJ2-1
cdr3_aa: CASTWTSGTIRYNEQFF
cdr3_nt: TGTGCCAGCACCTGGACTAGCGGGACCATCCGATACAATGAGCAGTTCTTC

v_call: TRBV18
clone_size: few
d_call: .
j_call: TRBJ1-1
cdr3_aa: CASSPGGNTEAFF
cdr3_nt: TGTGCCAGCTCACCGGGGGGGAACACTGAAGCTTTCTTT

v_call: TRBV20-1
clone_size: .
d_call: .
j_call: TRBJ2-1
cdr3_aa: CSARLNKEQFF
cdr3_nt: TGCAGTGCTAGATTAAACAAGGAGCAGTTCTTC

v_call: TRBV24-1
clone_size: few
d_call: .
j_call: TRBJ2-5
cdr3_aa: CATSDLGGNSETQYF
cdr3_nt: TGTGCCACCAGTGATTTAGGGGGTAACTCGGAGACCCAGTACTTC

v_call: TRBV6-5
clone_size: large
d_call: .
j_call: TRBJ1-1
cdr3_aa: CASSYSNGPNLEAFF
cdr3_nt: TGTGCCAGCAGTTACTCGAACGGCCCGAACCTTGAAGCTTTCTTT

v_call: TRBV28
clone_size: few
d_call: .
j_call: TRBJ1-3
cdr3_aa: CASSPPTPTSGNTIYF
cdr3_nt: TGTGCCAGCAGTCCCCCGACACCGACCTCTGGAAACACCATATATTTT

v_call: TRBV7-2
clone_size: few
d_call: .
j_call: TRBJ1-1
cdr3_aa: CASSLVGRATEAFF
cdr3_nt: TGTGCCAGCAGCTTAGTAGGCAGGGCCACTGAAGCTTTCTTT

v_call: TRBV11-3
clone_size: .
d_call: .
j_call: TRBJ2-2
cdr3_aa: CAISNGGTGELFF
cdr3_nt: TGTGCCATATCCAATGGTGGGACCGGGGAGCTGTTTTTT

v_call: TRBV20-1
clone_size: .
d_call: TRBD2
j_call: TRBJ2-1
cdr3_aa: CSARDSGKGSYNEQFF
cdr3_nt: TGCAGTGCTAGAGACAGCGGGAAGGGCTCCTACAATGAGCAGTTCTTC

v_call: TRBV19
clone_size: .
d_call: .
j_call: TRBJ1-5
cdr3_aa: CASSWAGWSNQPQHF
cdr3_nt: TGTGCCAGTAGCTGGGCTGGATGGAGCAATCAGCCCCAGCATTTT

v_call: TRBV20-1
clone_size: medium-sized
d_call: TRBD2
j_call: TRBJ2-1
cdr3_aa: CSARGLAGGSGQFF
cdr3_nt: TGCAGTGCTAGAGGGCTAGCGGGAGGTTCAGGGCAGTTCTTC

v_call: TRBV6-1
clone_size: .
d_call: .
j_call: TRBJ1-1
cdr3_aa: CASNRAGLPTTEAFF
cdr3_nt: TGTGCCAGCAATAGGGCGGGACTGCCGACCACTGAAGCTTTCTTT

v_call: TRBV7-8
clone_size: few
d_call: .
j_call: TRBJ2-1
cdr3_aa: CASSPTVGTQSSSSYNEQFF
cdr3_nt: TGTGCCAGCAGCCCTACTGTGGGGACCCAGTCTAGTAGCTCCTACAATGAGCAGTTCTTC

v_call: TRBV28
clone_size: .
d_call: .
j_call: TRBJ2-5
cdr3_aa: CASLLRGQETQYF
cdr3_nt: TGTGCCAGCCTCTTAAGGGGTCAAGAGACCCAGTACTTC

v_call: TRBV6-1
clone_size: .
d_call: .
j_call: TRBJ2-7
cdr3_aa: CASSPGVKGRSEQYF
cdr3_nt: TGTGCCAGCAGCCCCGGTGTGAAGGGTCGGAGCGAGCAGTACTTC

v_call: TRBV7-2
clone_size: few
d_call: .
j_call: TRBJ1-3
cdr3_aa: CASSLAQTASRGNTIYF
cdr3_nt: TGTGCCAGCAGCTTAGCGCAGACGGCTTCTAGGGGAAACACCATATATTTT

v_call: TRBV5-6
clone_size: few
d_call: .
j_call: TRBJ2-5
cdr3_aa: CASSPDGRETQYF
cdr3_nt: TGTGCCAGCAGCCCGGACGGGAGAGAGACCCAGTACTTC

v_call: TRBV6-5
clone_size: .
d_call: .
j_call: TRBJ1-1
cdr3_aa: CASSYSGPRGPNTEAFF
cdr3_nt: TGTGCCAGCAGTTACTCGGGGCCTCGGGGACCCAACACTGAAGCTTTCTTT

v_call: TRBV28
clone_size: few
d_call: .
j_call: TRBJ1-2
cdr3_aa: CASSTGRFGYTF
cdr3_nt: TGTGCCAGCAGCACAGGGAGGTTTGGCTACACCTTC

v_call: TRBV7-2
clone_size: .
d_call: .
j_call: TRBJ1-4
cdr3_aa: CASSPHGDSGPAKLFF
cdr3_nt: TGTGCCAGCAGCCCACATGGCGACAGCGGCCCCGCGAAACTGTTTTTT

v_call: TRBV7-2
clone_size: few
d_call: TRBD1
j_call: TRBJ2-7
cdr3_aa: CASSPQGASSYEQYF
cdr3_nt: TGTGCCAGCAGCCCCCAGGGGGCCAGCTCCTACGAGCAGTACTTC

v_call: TRBV2
clone_size: .
d_call: .
j_call: TRBJ1-1
cdr3_aa: CASSDWGSQNTEAFF
cdr3_nt: TGTGCCAGCAGTGACTGGGGATCCCAGAACACTGAAGCCTTCTTT

v_call: TRBV6-2/TRBV6-3
clone_size: few
d_call: .
j_call: TRBJ2-6
cdr3_aa: CASSYSLGVTSGANVLTF
cdr3_nt: TGTGCCAGCAGTTACTCTTTGGGGGTCACCTCTGGGGCCAACGTCCTGACTTTC

v_call: TRBV9
clone_size: .
d_call: .
j_call: TRBJ1-1
cdr3_aa: CASSARGGNTEAFF
cdr3_nt: TGTGCCAGCAGCGCCAGGGGTGGGAACACTGAAGCTTTCTTT

v_call: TRBV25-1
clone_size: few
d_call: .
j_call: TRBJ1-1
cdr3_aa: CASNNRAGGTEAFF
cdr3_nt: TGTGCCAGCAATAATAGGGCCGGTGGCACTGAAGCTTTCTTT

v_call: TRBV7-9
clone_size: .
d_call: .
j_call: TRBJ2-1
cdr3_aa: CASSLPHPTAYNEQFF
cdr3_nt: TGTGCCAGCAGCTTACCCCACCCTACAGCTTACAATGAGCAGTTCTTC

v_call: TRBV11-2
clone_size: few
d_call: .
j_call: TRBJ2-7
cdr3_aa: CASSPSREQYF
cdr3_nt: TGTGCCAGCAGCCCCTCCCGCGAGCAGTACTTC

v_call: TRBV6-2/TRBV6-3
clone_size: .
d_call: .
j_call: TRBJ1-5
cdr3_aa: CASSRSYQPQHF
cdr3_nt: TGTGCCAGCAGCAGGTCTTATCAGCCCCAGCATTTT

v_call: TRBV27
clone_size: .
d_call: .
j_call: TRBJ2-7
cdr3_aa: CASSSLRTSYEQYF
cdr3_nt: TGTGCCAGCAGTTCCCTAAGGACCTCCTACGAGCAGTACTTC

v_call: TRBV28
clone_size: .
d_call: TRBD1
j_call: TRBJ2-1
cdr3_aa: CASSFFFLGHRDRGLGEQFF
cdr3_nt: TGTGCCAGCAGTTTCTTTTTTTTGGGGCACCGGGACAGGGGGCTAGGGGAGCAGTTCTTC

v_call: TRBV19
clone_size: .
d_call: .
j_call: TRBJ1-5
cdr3_aa: CASSTGQYSNQPQHF
cdr3_nt: TGTGCCAGTAGCACCGGACAGTATAGCAATCAGCCCCAGCATTTT

v_call: TRBV6-1
clone_size: .
d_call: .
j_call: TRBJ1-1
cdr3_aa: CASSLIGGAEAFF
cdr3_nt: TGTGCCAGCAGCCTGATAGGAGGTGCTGAAGCTTTCTTT

v_call: TRBV6-2/TRBV6-3
clone_size: few
d_call: .
j_call: TRBJ2-1
cdr3_aa: CASSFQSSYNEQFF
cdr3_nt: TGTGCCAGCAGTTTTCAGAGCTCCTACAATGAGCAGTTCTTC

v_call: TRBV28
clone_size: .
d_call: TRBD1
j_call: TRBJ2-2
cdr3_aa: CASLPQGANTGELFF
cdr3_nt: TGTGCCAGCCTACCGCAGGGGGCGAACACCGGGGAGCTGTTTTTT

v_call: TRBV14
clone_size: few
d_call: .
j_call: TRBJ1-1
cdr3_aa: CASSQESWSEAFF
cdr3_nt: TGTGCCAGCAGCCAAGAGTCCTGGAGTGAAGCTTTCTTT